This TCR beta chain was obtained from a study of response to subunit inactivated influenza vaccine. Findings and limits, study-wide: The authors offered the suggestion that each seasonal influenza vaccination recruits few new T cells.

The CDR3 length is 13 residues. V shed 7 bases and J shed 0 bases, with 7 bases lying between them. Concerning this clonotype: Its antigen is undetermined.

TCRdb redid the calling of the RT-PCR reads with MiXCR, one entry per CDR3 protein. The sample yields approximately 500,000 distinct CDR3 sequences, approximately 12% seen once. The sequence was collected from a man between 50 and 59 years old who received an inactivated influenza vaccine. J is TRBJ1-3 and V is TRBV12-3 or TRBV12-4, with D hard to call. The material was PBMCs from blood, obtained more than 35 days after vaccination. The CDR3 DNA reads TGTGCCAGCAAGAGGGACTCTGGAAACACCATATATTTT. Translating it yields CASKRDSGNTIYF.